The rows below give T cell receptor beta chains drawn from one sample of a study of post-analysis software for immune sequencing data. MiXCR was run by TCRdb on the PCR reads, yielding one entry per CDR3 protein. The sample holds about 460,000 distinct CDR3 sequences, less than 45% seen once. Material: blood. These receptors were obtained from a girl aged 5-17 years with multiple sclerosis. Each CDR3 is given with its conserved first and last residue. The D gene is left open where the match is weak. Size is omitted from some rows. Given values are once, few, many or a class for expanded clones.

few	TRBD1	TRBV5-1	TRBJ1-2	TGCGCCAGCAGCACGGACAGGGGGCGAGCGGGAAGCACCTTC	CASSTDRGRAGSTF
.	.	TRBV27	TRBJ1-1	TGTGCCAGCAGTAAAATCGGCACTGAAGCTTTCTTT	CASSKIGTEAFF
.	TRBD2	TRBV7-2	TRBJ2-7	TGTGCCAGCAGCCCAAGGGGACTAGCGGGGACCTACGAGCAGTACTTC	CASSPRGLAGTYEQYF
.	TRBD1	TRBV20-1	TRBJ1-6	TGCAGTGCTAGACGACAGGGAAATTCACCCCTCCACTTT	CSARRQGNSPLHF
few	.	TRBV6-6	TRBJ1-5	TGTGCCAGCGTGGTGGGGTCAAATCAGCCCCAGCATTTT	CASVVGSNQPQHF
.	TRBD1	TRBV6-2/TRBV6-3	TRBJ2-2	TGTGCCAGCAGTTTTTTCCTGACAGGGGAGGTCACCGGGGAGCTGTTTTTT	CASSFFLTGEVTGELFF
.	TRBD1	TRBV10-3	TRBJ2-3	TGTGCCATCAGTGCTCGGTTCGGGGAAACGGGACAGGGGGCCTTGGATACGCAGTATTTT	CAISARFGETGQGALDTQYF
.	.	TRBV5-1	TRBJ1-2	TGCGCCAGCAGCTTGTTGCCAGGGATCTTAGGTGGCTACACCTTC	CASSLLPGILGGYTF
few	TRBD2	TRBV12-3/TRBV12-4	TRBJ2-7	TGTGCCAGCAGTACCTTAGCGGGAGTCCACTACAATGAGCAGTACTTC	CASSTLAGVHYNEQYF
few	TRBD2	TRBV20-1	TRBJ2-1	TGCAGTGTTTTGCCAGCGGGGGGATGGAATGAGCAGTTCTTC	CSVLPAGGWNEQFF
few	TRBD1	TRBV6-5	TRBJ1-1	TGTGCCAGCAGGACAGGGGTCGTAGCTTTCTTT	CASRTGVVAFF
.	TRBD1	TRBV4-1	TRBJ1-5	TGCGCCAGCAGCCGTATACAGGGGCGCAATCAGCCCCAGCATTTT	CASSRIQGRNQPQHF
.	TRBD2	TRBV12-3/TRBV12-4	TRBJ2-3	TGTGCCAGCAGCCCAGTCGTTCGGGACTACATAGCTATGGCAGATACGCAGTATTTT	CASSPVVRDYIAMADTQYF
.	TRBD2	TRBV29-1	TRBJ2-1	TGCAGCGTTGGTACTAGCGGGTGGTGGGATGATGAGCAGTTCTTC	CSVGTSGWWDDEQFF
.	.	TRBV20-1	TRBJ1-5	TGCAGTGCTAGAGGTCTGTCGGGGGCGGATCAGCCCCAGCATTTT	CSARGLSGADQPQHF
.	TRBD1	TRBV6-1	TRBJ1-6	TGTGCCAGCAGGCTAACCCATCTAATGGGACAGGATGGGAATTCACCCCTCCACTTT	CASRLTHLMGQDGNSPLHF
.	TRBD2	TRBV5-1	TRBJ2-1	TGCGCCAGCAGCTCGGTGACTAGCGGGAGCCACTACAATGAGCAGTTCTTC	CASSSVTSGSHYNEQFF
many	.	TRBV20-1	TRBJ2-5	TGCAGTGCGCGACCCCCCTTTTCCGAGGAGACCCAGTACTTC	CSARPPFSEETQYF
.	TRBD2	TRBV6-6	TRBJ2-1	TGTGCCAGCCACCTAACCGGGACTAGTATGTACAATGAGCAGTTCTTC	CASHLTGTSMYNEQFF
few	.	TRBV5-1	TRBJ1-1	TGCGCCAGCAGCGACCGTATAGACACTGAAGCTTTCTTT	CASSDRIDTEAFF
many	.	TRBV18	TRBJ1-4	TGTGCCAGCTCACCAACAAGGGCAGGAGATGAAAAACTGTTTTTT	CASSPTRAGDEKLFF
.	.	TRBV24-1	TRBJ1-5	TGTGCCACCAGTGTGGGGGGGGGTAATCAGCCCCAGCATTTT	CATSVGGGNQPQHF
.	.	TRBV7-2	TRBJ2-1	TGTGCCAGCAGCTTAAGAGGGGGGTCACACAATGAGCAGTTCTTC	CASSLRGGSHNEQFF
many	TRBD1	TRBV29-1	TRBJ2-5	TGCAGCGTTGAAGATCTCGGGACAGGGCAGTACTTC	CSVEDLGTGQYF
.	.	TRBV20-1	TRBJ1-1	TGCAGTGCTAAAGGGGTCGGGGCTTTCTTT	CSAKGVGAFF
.	TRBD1	TRBV9	TRBJ2-3	TGTGCCAGCAGCAACCGGGACAGGTGGTTGGATACGCAGTATTTT	CASSNRDRWLDTQYF
many	TRBD2	TRBV10-2	TRBJ2-7	TGCGCCAGCAGTGAGTTGATTAGCGGGAACGAGCAGTACTTC	CASSELISGNEQYF
few	.	TRBV20-1	TRBJ1-5	TGCAGTGCCAAAACCGAAGGTTCAGAGAGTCAGCCCCAGCATTTT	CSAKTEGSESQPQHF
.	TRBD1	TRBV28	TRBJ1-1	TGTGCCAGCACCTTACTTGGGACAGGGAACATGAACACTGAAGCTTTCTTT	CASTLLGTGNMNTEAFF
few	TRBD2	TRBV9	TRBJ2-1	TGTGCCAGCAGCACAACTAGCGGGCTTTACAATGAGCAGTTCTTC	CASSTTSGLYNEQFF
.	TRBD2	TRBV10-3	TRBJ2-1	TGTGCCATCAGTGAGGCCCCTAGCGGGAGGTTTGAGCAGTTCTTC	CAISEAPSGRFEQFF
.	.	TRBV10-3	TRBJ2-7	TGTGCCATCAGTGAGTTGGGCAGCTCGAGCTCCTACAATGAGCAGTACTTC	CAISELGSSSSYNEQYF
few	.	TRBV6-4	TRBJ2-3	TGTGCCAGCAGTGACTCGCACACAGATACGCAGTATTTT	CASSDSHTDTQYF
.	.	TRBV27	TRBJ2-7	TGTGCCAGCAGTTCCACCTCAACAGGGTACACCGAGCAGTACTTC	CASSSTSTGYTEQYF
.	.	TRBV2	TRBJ2-1	TGTGCCAGCGGGGAGACCAGCCCCAATGAGCAGTTCTTC	CASGETSPNEQFF
.	.	TRBV10-3	TRBJ1-2	TGTGCCATCAGTGACGGTAACTATGGCTACACCTTC	CAISDGNYGYTF
once	.	TRBV10-2	TRBJ2-7	TGCGCCAGCGGAGGATTAACAGGGAAGCAGTACTTC	CASGGLTGKQYF